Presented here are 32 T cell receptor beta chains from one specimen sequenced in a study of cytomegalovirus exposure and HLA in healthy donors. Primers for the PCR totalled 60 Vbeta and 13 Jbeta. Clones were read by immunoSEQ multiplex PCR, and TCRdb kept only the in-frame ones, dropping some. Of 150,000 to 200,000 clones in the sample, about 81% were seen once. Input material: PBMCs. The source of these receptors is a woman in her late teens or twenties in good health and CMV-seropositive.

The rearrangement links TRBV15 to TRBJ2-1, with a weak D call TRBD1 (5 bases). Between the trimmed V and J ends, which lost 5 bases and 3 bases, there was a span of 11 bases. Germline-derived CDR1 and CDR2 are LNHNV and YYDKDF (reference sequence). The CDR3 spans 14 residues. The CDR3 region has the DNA TGTGCCACCAGCCCAGGGATTGACTACAATGAGCAGTTCTTC. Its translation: CATSPGIDYNEQFF.

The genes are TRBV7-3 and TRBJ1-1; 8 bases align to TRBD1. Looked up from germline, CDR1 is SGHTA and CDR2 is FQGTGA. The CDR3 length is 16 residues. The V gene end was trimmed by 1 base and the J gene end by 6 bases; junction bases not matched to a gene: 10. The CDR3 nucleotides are TGTGCCAGCAGCTTAAACCCAGGGGGCATAGGGGCTGAAGCTTTCTTT. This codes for CASSLNPGGIGAEAFF.

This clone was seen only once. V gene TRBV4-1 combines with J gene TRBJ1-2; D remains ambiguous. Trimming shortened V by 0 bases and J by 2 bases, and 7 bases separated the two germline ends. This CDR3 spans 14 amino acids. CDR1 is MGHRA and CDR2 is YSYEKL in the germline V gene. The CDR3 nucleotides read TGCGCCAGCAGCCAAGATAGGAGGAACTATGGCTACACCTTC. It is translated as CASSQDRRNYGYTF.

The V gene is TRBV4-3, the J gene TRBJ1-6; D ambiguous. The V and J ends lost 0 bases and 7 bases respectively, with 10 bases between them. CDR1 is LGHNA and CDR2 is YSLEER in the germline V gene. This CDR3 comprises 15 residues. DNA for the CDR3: TGCGCCAGCAGCCAAGATCGCAGCGGGAATTCACCCCTCCACTTT. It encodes CASSQDRSGNSPLHF.

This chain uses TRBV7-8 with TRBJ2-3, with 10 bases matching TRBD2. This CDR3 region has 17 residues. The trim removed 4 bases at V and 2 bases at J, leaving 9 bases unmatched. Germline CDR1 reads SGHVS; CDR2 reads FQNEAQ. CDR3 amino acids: CASSYSGGTRITDTQYF. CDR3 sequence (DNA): TGTGCCAGCAGCTATAGCGGGGGGACCCGTATCACAGATACGCAGTATTTT.

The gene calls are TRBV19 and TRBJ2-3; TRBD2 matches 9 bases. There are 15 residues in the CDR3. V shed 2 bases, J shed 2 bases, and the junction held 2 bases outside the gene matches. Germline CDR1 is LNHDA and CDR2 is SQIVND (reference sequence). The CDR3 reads CASSILAGTTDTQYF. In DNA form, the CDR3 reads TGTGCCAGTAGTATACTAGCGGGGACCACAGATACGCAGTATTTT.

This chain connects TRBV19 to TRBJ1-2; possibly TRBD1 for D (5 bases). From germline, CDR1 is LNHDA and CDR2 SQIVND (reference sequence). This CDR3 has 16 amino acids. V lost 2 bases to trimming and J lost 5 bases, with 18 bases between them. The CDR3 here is CASSILSVTEPYGYTF. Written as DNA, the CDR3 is TGTGCCAGTAGTATACTGTCCGTGACAGAGCCATATGGCTACACCTTC.

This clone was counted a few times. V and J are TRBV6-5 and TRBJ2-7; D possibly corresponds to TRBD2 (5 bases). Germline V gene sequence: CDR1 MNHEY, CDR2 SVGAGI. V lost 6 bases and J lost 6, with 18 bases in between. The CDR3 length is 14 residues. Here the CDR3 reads CASREVGSAGEQYF. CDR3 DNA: TGTGCCAGCAGGGAGGTAGGGTCCGCGGGCGAGCAGTACTTC.

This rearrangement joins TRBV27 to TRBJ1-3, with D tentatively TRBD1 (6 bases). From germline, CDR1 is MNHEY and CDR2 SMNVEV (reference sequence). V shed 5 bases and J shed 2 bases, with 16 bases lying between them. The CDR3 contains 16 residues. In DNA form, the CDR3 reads TGTGCCAGCAGTAGGTTTGGGGGCGCAACTGGAAACACCATATATTTT. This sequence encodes CASSRFGGATGNTIYF.

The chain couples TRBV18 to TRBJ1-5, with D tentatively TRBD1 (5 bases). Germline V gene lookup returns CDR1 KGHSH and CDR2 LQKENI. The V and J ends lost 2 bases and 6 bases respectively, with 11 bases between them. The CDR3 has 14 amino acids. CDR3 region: CASSPSQTAQPQHF. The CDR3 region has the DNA TGTGCCAGCTCACCAAGTCAGACAGCTCAGCCCCAGCATTTT. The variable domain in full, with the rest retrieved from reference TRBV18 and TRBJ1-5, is NAGVMQNPRHLVRRRGQEARLRCSPMKGHSHVYWYRQLPEEGLKFMVYLQKENIIDESGMPKERFSAEFPKEGPSILRIQQVVRGDSAAYFCASSPSQTAQPQHFGDGTRLSIL.

CDR3 DNA sequence: TGTGCCAGCAGTTCCCGGGGGGGGGCGGGTAACGAGCAGTACGTC. Amino acids: CASSSRGGAGNEQYV. V gene TRBV6-6 combines with J gene TRBJ2-7; TRBD2 agrees at 8 bases. The germline gives CDR1 MNHNY, CDR2 SVGAGI (reference sequence). Trimming removed 4 bases from V and 5 bases from J; junction bases left unmatched: 10. The CDR3 has 15 amino acids.

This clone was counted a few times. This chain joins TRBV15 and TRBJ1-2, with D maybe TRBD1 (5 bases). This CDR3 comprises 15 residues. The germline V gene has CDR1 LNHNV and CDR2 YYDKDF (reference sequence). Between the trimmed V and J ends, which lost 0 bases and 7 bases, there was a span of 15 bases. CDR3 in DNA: TGTGCCACCAGCAGAGATCAGGGAGGATCCTCTGGCTACACCTTC. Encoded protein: CATSRDQGGSSGYTF.

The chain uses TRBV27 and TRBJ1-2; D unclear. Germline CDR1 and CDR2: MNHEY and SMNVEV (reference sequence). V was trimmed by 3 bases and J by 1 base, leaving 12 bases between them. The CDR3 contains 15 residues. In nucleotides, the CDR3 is TGTGCCAGCAGTTTCGGCAGGTCTCTTAACTATGGCTACACCTTC. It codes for CASSFGRSLNYGYTF.

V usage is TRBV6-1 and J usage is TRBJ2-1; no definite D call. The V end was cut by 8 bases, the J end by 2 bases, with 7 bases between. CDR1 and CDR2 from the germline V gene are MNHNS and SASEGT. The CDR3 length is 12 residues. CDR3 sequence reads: CASRTAYNEQFF. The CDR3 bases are TGTGCCAGCCGTACAGCCTACAATGAGCAGTTCTTC.

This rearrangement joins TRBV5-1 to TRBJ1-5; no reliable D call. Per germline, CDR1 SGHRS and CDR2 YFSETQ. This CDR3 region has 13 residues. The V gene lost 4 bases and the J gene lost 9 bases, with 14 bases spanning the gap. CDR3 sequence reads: CASSTGGGGPQHF. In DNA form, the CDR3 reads TGCGCCAGCAGCACGGGAGGAGGTGGGCCCCAGCATTTT.

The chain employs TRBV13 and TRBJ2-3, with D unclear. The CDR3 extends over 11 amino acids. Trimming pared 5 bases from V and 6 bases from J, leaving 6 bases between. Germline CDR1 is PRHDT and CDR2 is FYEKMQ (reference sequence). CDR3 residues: CASSHRDTQYF. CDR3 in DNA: TGTGCCAGCAGCCACCGGGATACGCAGTATTTT.

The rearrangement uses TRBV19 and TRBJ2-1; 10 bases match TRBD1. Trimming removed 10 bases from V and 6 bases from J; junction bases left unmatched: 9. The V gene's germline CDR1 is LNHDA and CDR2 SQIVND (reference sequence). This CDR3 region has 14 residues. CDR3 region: CATTRQGAINEQFF. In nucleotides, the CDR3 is TGTGCCACCACGAGACAGGGGGCAATCAATGAGCAGTTCTTC. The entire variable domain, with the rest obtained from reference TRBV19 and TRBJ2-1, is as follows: DGGITQSPKYLFRKEGQNVTLSCEQNLNHDAMYWYRQDPGQGLRLIYYSQIVNDFQKGDIAEGYSVSREKKESFPLTVTSAQKNPTAFYLCATTRQGAINEQFFGPGTRLTVL.

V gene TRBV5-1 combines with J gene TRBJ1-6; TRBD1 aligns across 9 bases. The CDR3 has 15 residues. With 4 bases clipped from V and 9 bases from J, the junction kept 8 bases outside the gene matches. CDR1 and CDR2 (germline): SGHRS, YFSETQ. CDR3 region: CASSLSGQGRSPLHF. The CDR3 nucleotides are TGCGCCAGCAGCCTTTCGGGACAGGGACGTTCACCCCTCCACTTT.

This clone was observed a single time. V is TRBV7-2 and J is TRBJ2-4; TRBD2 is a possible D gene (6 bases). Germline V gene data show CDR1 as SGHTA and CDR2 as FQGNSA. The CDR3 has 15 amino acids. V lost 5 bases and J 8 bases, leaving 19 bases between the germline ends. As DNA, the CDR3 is TGTGCCAGCAGCGCCTCCTTAGCGGTCTATGACATTCAGTACTTC. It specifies CASSASLAVYDIQYF.

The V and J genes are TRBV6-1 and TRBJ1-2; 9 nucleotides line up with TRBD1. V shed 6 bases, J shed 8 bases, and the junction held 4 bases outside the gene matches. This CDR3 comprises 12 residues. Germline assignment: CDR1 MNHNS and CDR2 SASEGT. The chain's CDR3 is CASRRTGVGYTF. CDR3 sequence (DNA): TGTGCCAGCAGGAGGACAGGGGTGGGCTACACCTTC.

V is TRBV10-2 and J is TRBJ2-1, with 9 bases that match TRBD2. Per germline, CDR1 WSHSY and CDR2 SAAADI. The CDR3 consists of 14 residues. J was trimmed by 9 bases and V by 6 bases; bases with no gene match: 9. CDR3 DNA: TGCGCCAGCAGCGGGCGGGGGGGCGGGATTGAGCAGTTCTTC. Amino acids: CASSGRGGGIEQFF.

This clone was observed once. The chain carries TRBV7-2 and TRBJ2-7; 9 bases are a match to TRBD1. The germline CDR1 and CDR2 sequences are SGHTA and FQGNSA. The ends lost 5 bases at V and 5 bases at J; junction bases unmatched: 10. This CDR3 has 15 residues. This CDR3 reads CASSATSGQGDEQYV. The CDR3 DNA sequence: TGTGCCAGCAGCGCTACCTCGGGACAGGGCGACGAGCAGTACGTC.

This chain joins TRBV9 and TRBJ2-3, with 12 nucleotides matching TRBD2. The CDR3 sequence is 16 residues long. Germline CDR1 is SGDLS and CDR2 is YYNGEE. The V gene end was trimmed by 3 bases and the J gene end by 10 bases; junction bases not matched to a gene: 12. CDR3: CASSALAGGQGSAQYF. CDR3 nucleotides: TGTGCCAGCAGCGCGCTAGCGGGGGGGCAAGGGTCTGCGCAGTATTTT. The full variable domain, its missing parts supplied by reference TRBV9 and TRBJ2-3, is DSGVTQTPKHLITATGQRVTLRCSPRSGDLSVYWYQQSLDQGLQFLIQYYNGEERAKGNILERFSAQQFPDLHSELNLSSLELGDSALYFCASSALAGGQGSAQYFGPGTRLTVL.

CDR3 amino acids: CATSPRGAPYEQYF. The DNA for the CDR3 is TGTGCCACCAGCCCCCGGGGGGCTCCCTACGAGCAGTACTTC. J is TRBJ2-7 and V is TRBV15, with D possibly matching TRBD2 (7 bases). Germline V CDR1 and CDR2: LNHNV, YYDKDF (reference sequence). The CDR3 runs 14 residues. The V gene lost 5 bases and the J gene lost 2 bases, with 13 bases spanning the gap. Full variable domain (missing parts from reference TRBV15 and TRBJ2-7): DAMVIQNPRYQVTQFGKPVTLSCSQTLNHNVMYWYQQKSSQAPKLLFHYYDKDFNNEADTPDNFQSRRPNTSFCFLDIRSPGLGDTAMYLCATSPRGAPYEQYFGPGTRLTVT.

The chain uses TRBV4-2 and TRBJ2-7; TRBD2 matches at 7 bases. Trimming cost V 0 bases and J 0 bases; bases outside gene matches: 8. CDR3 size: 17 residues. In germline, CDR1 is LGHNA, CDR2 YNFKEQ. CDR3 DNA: TGTGCCAGCAGCCAAGATTCCGGGGGGACCTTCTCCTACGAGCAGTACTTC. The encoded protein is CASSQDSGGTFSYEQYF.

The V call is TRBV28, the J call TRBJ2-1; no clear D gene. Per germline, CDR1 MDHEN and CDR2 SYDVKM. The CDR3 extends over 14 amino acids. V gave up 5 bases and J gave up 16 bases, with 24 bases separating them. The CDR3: CASSLAFSQVPFFF. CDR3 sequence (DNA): TGTGCCAGCAGTCTGGCTTTCAGCCAGGTTCCGTTCTTCTTC.

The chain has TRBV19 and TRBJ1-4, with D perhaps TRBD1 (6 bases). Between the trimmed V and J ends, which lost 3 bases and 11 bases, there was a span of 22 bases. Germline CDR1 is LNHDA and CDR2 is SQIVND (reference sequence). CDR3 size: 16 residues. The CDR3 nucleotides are TGTGCCAGTAGTATTTTTTTGGGGGCTGGAGGAAATAAACTGTTTTTT. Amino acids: CASSIFLGAGGNKLFF.

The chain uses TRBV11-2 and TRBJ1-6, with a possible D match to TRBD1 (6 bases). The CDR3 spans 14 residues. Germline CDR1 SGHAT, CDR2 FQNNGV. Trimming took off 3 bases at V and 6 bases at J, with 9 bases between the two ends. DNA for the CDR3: TGTGCCAGCAGCTTGACCAGGGGTAATTCACCCCTCCACTTT. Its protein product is CASSLTRGNSPLHF.

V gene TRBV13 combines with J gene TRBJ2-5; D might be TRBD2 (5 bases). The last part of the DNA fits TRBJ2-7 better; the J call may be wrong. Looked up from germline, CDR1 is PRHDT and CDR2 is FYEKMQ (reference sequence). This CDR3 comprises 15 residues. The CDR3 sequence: CASSSASGGDDEQYF. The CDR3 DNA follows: TGTGCCAGCAGCTCCGCAAGCGGAGGCGACGACGAGCAGTACTTC.

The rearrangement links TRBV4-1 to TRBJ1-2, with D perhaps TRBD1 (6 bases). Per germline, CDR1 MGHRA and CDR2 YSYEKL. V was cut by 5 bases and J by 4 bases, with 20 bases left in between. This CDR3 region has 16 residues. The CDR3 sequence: CASSSLGGGDVYGYTF. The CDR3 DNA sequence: TGCGCCAGCAGCAGTCTCGGCGGGGGCGACGTCTATGGCTACACCTTC.

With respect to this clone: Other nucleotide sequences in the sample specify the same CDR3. CDR3 bases: TGTGCCAGCAGTTTAAGCGGGGGCACAGATACGCAGTATTTT. Residues: CASSLSGGTDTQYF. The chain joins TRBV27 to TRBJ2-3; 7 bases match TRBD2. Looked up from germline, CDR1 is MNHEY and CDR2 is SMNVEV (reference sequence). The trim removed 2 bases at V and 1 base at J, leaving 0 bases unmatched. The CDR3 length is 14 residues.

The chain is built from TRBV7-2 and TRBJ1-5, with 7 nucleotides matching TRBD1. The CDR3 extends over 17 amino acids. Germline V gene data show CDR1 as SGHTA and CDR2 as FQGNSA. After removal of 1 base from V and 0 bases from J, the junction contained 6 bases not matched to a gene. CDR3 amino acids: CASSLDRGPYSNQPQHF. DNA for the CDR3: TGTGCCAGCAGCTTAGACAGGGGCCCTTATAGCAATCAGCCCCAGCATTTT.